The clone carrying this TCR beta chain has a count of ten or more. The antigen is unknown. V lost 8 bases and J lost 4, with 14 bases in between. This CDR3 comprises 13 residues. Germline-derived CDR1 and CDR2 are MNHEY and SVGEGT. TCR beta CDR3 sequences were amplified from RNA transcripts. The HTBI primer set served for first-round RT-PCR of the TCR CDR3. TCRdb ran MiXCR on the multiplex PCR reads and lists one entry per CDR3 protein. Of roughly 160,000 distinct CDR3 sequences in the sample, 9.4% are singletons; the top ten hold around 20%. This sample was included in a study of T cells in Graves' hyperthyroidism and ophthalmopathy. Exclusions: uncontrolled infection, other autoimmune disease, pregnancy, lactation. Predating any ophthalmopathy symptoms, the blood sample was taken at first hyperthyroidism diagnosis. Overall study findings and caveats: Blood also held most thyroid clonotypes expanded beyond 0.001.

The TCR sequence derives from a woman aged 18-35 years with Graves' hyperthyroidism that later progressed to Graves' ophthalmopathy. The chain joins TRBV6-2 or TRBV6-3 to TRBJ2-5, with D possibly being TRBD2 (6 bases). Sequencing used blood. The CDR3 sequence: CASCGTLVETQYF. CDR3 in DNA: TGTGCCAGCTGCGGGACGTTGGTAGAGACCCAGTACTTC.